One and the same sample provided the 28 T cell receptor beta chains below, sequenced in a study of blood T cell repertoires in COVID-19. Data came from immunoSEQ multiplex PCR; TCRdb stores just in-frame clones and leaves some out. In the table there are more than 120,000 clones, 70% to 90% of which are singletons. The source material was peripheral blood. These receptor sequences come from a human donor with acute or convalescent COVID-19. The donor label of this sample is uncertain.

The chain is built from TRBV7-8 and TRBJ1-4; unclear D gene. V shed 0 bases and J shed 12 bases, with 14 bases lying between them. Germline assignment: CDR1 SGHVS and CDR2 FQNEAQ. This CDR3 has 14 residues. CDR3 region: CASSLAFSVRELFF. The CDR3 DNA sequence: TGTGCCAGCAGCTTAGCGTTCAGCGTCCGGGAACTGTTTTTT.

CDR3 nucleotide sequence: TGTGCGAACACAAGGCCACAGGGGGAGACCCAGTACTTC. As protein: CANTRPQGETQYF. The chain links TRBV7-9 to TRBJ2-5; 7 bases align to TRBD1. This CDR3 region has 13 residues. Germline CDR1 and CDR2: SEHNR and FQNEAQ (reference sequence).

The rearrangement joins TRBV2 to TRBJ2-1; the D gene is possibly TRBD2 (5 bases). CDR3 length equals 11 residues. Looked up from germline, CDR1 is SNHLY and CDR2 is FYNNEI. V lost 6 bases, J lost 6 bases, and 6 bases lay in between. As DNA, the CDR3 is TGTGCCAGCAGCCTAGCCAATGAGCAGTTCTTC. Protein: CASSLANEQFF.

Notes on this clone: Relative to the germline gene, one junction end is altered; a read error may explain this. CDR3 sequence reads: CGGTTNEKLFF. The CDR3 DNA follows: TGTGGGGGGACAACTAATGAAAAACTGTTTTTT. The chain employs TRBV20-1 and TRBJ1-4; the D gene is possibly TRBD1 (5 bases). The germline V gene has CDR1 DFQATT and CDR2 SNEGSKA (reference sequence). CDR3 length: 11 residues.

DNA for the CDR3: TGTGCCAGCAGCGTAGATGGGGGGGGCCCGGATCAGCCCCAGCATTTT. Protein sequence: CASSVDGGGPDQPQHF. The gene calls are TRBV9 and TRBJ1-5; D is perhaps TRBD1 (6 bases). Trimming stripped 0 bases from V and 5 bases from J, with 15 bases between. This CDR3 spans 16 amino acids. CDR1 and CDR2 (germline): SGDLS, YYNGEE.

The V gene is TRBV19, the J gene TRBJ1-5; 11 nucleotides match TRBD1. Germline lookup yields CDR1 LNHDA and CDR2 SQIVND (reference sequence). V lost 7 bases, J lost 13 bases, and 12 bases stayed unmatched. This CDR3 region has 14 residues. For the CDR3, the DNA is TGTGCCAGTAATCCCGGTCGGGGACAGGGGGTACAGCATTTT. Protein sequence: CASNPGRGQGVQHF.

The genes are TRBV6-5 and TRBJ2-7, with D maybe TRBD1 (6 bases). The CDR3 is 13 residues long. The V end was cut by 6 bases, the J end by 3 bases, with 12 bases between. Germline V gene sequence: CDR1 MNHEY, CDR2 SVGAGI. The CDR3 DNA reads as TGTGCCAGCAGAGGTGAGGGGGACTACGAGCAGTACTTC. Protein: CASRGEGDYEQYF.

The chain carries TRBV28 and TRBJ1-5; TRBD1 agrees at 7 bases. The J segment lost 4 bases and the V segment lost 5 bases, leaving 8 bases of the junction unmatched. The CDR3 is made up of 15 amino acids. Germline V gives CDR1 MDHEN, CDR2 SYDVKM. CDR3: CASSTPQGRNQPQHF. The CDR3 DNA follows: TGTGCCAGCAGTACGCCACAGGGGCGAAATCAGCCCCAGCATTTT.

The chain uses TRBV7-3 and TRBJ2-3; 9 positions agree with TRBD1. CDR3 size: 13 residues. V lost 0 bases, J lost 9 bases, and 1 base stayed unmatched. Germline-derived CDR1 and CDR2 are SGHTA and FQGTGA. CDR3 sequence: CASSLTDRGTQYF. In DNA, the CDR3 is TGTGCCAGCAGCTTAACGGACAGGGGCACGCAGTATTTT.

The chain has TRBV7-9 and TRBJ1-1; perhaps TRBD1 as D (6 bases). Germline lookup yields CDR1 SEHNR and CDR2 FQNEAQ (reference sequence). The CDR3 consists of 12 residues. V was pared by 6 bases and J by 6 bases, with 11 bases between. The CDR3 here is CASRPQGSEAFF. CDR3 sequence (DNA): TGTGCCAGCAGACCACAGGGATCTGAAGCTTTCTTT.

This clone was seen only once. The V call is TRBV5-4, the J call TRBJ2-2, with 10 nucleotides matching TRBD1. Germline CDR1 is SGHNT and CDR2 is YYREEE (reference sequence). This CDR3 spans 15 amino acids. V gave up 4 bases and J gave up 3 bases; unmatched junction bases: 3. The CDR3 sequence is CASSKTGGYTGELFF. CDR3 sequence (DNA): TGTGCCAGCAGCAAGACAGGGGGCTACACCGGGGAGCTGTTTTTT. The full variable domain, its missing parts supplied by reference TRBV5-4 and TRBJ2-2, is ETGVTQSPTHLIKTRGQQVTLRCSSQSGHNTVSWYQQALGQGPQFIFQYYREEENGRGNFPPRFSGLQFPNYSSELNVNALELDDSALYLCASSKTGGYTGELFFGEGSRLTVL.

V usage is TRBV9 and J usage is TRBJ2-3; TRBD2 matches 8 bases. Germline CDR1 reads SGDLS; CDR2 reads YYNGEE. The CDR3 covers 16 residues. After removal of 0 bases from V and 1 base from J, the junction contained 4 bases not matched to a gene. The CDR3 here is CASSVASGRRTDTQYF. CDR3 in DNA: TGTGCCAGCAGCGTAGCTAGCGGGCGACGCACAGATACGCAGTATTTT.

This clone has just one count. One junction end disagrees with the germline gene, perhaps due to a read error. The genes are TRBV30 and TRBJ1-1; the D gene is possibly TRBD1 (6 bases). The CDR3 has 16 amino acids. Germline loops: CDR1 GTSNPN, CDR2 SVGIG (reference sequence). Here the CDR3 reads CAWRGLAGARGTKAFF. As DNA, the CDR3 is TGTGCCTGGAGAGGCCTCGCGGGGGCGAGGGGCACTAAAGCTTTCTTT.

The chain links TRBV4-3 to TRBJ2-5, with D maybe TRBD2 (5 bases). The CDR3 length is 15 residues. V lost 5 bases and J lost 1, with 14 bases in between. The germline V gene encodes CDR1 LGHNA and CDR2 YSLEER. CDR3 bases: TGCGCCAGCAGCACCTTAACGGGGATCCAAGAGACCCAGTACTTC. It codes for CASSTLTGIQETQYF.

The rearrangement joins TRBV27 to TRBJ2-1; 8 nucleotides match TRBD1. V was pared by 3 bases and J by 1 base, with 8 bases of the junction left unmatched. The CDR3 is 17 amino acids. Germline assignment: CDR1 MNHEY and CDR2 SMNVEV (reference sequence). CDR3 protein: CASSFQGADMSYNEQFF. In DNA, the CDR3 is TGTGCCAGCAGTTTTCAGGGGGCCGATATGTCCTACAATGAGCAGTTCTTC.

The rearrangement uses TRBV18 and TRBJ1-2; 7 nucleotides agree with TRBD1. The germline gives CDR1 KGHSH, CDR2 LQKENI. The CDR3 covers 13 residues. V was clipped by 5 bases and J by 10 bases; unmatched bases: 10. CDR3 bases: TGTGCCAGCTCAGGGTTGGGACAGCCGCCCTACACCTTC. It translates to CASSGLGQPPYTF.

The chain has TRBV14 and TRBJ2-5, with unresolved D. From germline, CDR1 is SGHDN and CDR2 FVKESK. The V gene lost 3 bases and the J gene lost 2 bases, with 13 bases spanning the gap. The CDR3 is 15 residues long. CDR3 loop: CASSQGQKTQETQYF. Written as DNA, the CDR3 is TGTGCCAGCAGCCAGGGCCAGAAGACACAAGAGACCCAGTACTTC.

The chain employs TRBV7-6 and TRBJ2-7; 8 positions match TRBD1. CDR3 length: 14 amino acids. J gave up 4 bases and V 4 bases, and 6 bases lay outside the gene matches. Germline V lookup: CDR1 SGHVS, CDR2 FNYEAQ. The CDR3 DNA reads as TGTGCCAGCAGCTCAGGACAGGGACGGTACGAGCAGTACTTC. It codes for CASSSGQGRYEQYF.

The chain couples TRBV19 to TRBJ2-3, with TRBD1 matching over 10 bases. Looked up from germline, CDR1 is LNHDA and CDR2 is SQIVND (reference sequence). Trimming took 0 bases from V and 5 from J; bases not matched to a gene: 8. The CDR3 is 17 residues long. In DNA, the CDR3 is TGTGCCAGTAGTATAGATCTTTTGGGGACAGGGGAAGATACGCAGTATTTT. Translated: CASSIDLLGTGEDTQYF.

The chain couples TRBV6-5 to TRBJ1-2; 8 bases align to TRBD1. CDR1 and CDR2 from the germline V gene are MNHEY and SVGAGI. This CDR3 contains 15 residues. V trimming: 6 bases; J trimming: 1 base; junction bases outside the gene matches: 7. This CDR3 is CASRHDRGHNYGYTF. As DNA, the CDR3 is TGTGCCAGCAGGCACGACAGGGGCCATAACTATGGCTACACCTTC.

DNA of the CDR3: TGTGCCAGCAGTTACTCCAGGGGAGGGGGCACTGAAGCTTTCTTT. Protein: CASSYSRGGGTEAFF. This chain uses TRBV6-2 or TRBV6-3 with TRBJ1-1, with D perhaps matching TRBD1 (6 bases). CDR3 length equals 15 residues. Per the germline V gene, CDR1 is MNHEY and CDR2 is SVGEGT. V lost 0 bases, J lost 4 bases, and 12 bases lay in between.

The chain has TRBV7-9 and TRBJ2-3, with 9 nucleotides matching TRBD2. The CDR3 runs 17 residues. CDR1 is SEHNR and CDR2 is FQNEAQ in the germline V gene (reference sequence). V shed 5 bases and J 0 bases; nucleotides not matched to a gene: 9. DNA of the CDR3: TGTGCCAGCAGCCACTCTGGGGCGGGGGGGAGCACAGATACGCAGTATTTT. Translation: CASSHSGAGGSTDTQYF.

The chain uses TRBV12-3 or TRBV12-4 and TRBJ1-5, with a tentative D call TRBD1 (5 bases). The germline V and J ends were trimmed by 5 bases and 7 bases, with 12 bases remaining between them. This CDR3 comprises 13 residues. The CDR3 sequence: CASSVGAGQPQHF. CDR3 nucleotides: TGTGCCAGCAGTGTAGGGGCAGGGCAGCCCCAGCATTTT.

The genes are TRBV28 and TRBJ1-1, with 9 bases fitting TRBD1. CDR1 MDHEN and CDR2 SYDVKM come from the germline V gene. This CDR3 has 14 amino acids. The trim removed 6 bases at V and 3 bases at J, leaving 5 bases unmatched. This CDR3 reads CASRNRGRDTEAFF. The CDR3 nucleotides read TGTGCCAGCAGGAACAGGGGGCGGGACACTGAAGCTTTCTTT.

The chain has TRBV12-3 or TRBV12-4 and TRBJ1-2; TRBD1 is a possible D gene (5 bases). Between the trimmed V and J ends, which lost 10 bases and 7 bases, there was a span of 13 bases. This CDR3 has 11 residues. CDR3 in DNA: TGTGCCACCGGTCGGGGGGTTGGCTACACCTTC. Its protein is CATGRGVGYTF.

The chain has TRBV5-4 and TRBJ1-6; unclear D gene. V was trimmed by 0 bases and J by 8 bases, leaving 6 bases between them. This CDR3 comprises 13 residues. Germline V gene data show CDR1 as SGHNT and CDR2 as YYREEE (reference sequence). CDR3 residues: CASSLVRDSPLHF. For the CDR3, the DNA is TGTGCCAGCAGCTTGGTTCGAGATTCACCCCTCCACTTT.

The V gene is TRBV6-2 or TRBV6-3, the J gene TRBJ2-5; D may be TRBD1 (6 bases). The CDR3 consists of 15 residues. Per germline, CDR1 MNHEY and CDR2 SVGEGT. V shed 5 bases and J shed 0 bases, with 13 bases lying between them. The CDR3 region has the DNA TGTGCCAGCAGTCACCGGGACAAGTACCAAGAGACCCAGTACTTC. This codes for CASSHRDKYQETQYF.

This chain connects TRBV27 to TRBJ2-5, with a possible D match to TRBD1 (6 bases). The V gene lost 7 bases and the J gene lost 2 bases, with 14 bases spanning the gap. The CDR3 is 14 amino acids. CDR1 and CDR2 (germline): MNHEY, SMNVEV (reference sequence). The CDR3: CASKVRGLQETQYF. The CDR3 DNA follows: TGTGCCAGCAAAGTAAGGGGGTTACAAGAGACCCAGTACTTC.